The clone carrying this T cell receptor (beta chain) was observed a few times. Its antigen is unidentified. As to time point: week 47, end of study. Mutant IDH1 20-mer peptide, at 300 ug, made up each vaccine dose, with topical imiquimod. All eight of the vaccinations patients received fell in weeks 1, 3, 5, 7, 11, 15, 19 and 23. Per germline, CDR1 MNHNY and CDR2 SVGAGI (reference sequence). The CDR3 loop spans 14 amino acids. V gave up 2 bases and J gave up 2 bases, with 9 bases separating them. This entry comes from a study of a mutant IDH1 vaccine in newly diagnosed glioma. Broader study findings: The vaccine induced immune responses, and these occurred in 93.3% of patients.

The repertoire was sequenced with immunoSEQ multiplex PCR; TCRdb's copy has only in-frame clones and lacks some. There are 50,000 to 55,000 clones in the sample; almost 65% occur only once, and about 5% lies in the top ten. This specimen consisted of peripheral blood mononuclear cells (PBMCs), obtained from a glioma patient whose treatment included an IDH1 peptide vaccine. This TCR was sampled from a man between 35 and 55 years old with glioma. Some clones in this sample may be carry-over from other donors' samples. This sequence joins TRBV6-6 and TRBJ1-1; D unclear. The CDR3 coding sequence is TGTGCCAGCAGTTACGGAGCGACTAACACTGAAGCTTTCTTT. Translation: CASSYGATNTEAFF.